These 25 T cell receptor beta chains originate from one sample sequenced in a study of PD-1 blockade in classical Hodgkin lymphoma. Repertoires were generated with immunoSEQ multiplex PCR, while TCRdb's copy carries only in-frame clones and drops some. The repertoire holds roughly 94,000 clones, about 92% seen once, with approximately 2% in the top ten. Time point here: cycle 4 day 1 (C4D1), after 5 to 7 weeks of nivolumab. Every single patient, without exception, relapsed after autologous stem cell transplantation, and brentuximab vedotin exposure varied. Sample: peripheral blood mononuclear cells (PBMCs), taken before the fourth cycle of nivolumab. The receptors come from a human donor with classical Hodgkin lymphoma.

The chain links TRBV27 to TRBJ2-5; 7 nucleotides match TRBD1. CDR3 length: 15 amino acids. Looked up from germline, CDR1 is MNHEY and CDR2 is SMNVEV (reference sequence). J gave up 2 bases and V 4 bases, and 7 bases lay outside the gene matches. The chain's CDR3 is CASSYMSRGQETQYF. Written as DNA, the CDR3 is TGTGCCAGCAGTTATATGAGCAGGGGGCAAGAGACCCAGTACTTC.

The chain employs TRBV30 and TRBJ1-1; 9 bases fit TRBD1. CDR1 and CDR2 (germline): GTSNPN, SVGIG (reference sequence). The trim removed 4 bases at V and 1 base at J, leaving 4 bases unmatched. This CDR3 is 14 amino acids long. CDR3: CAWNRGLGNTEAFF. Written as DNA, the CDR3 is TGTGCCTGGAACAGGGGGCTCGGGAACACTGAAGCTTTCTTT.

This clone was detected only a few times. The chain uses TRBV5-1 and TRBJ2-3, with D perhaps matching TRBD2 (5 bases). V was shortened by 4 bases and J by 4 bases, with 13 bases between the two germline ends. The germline CDR1 and CDR2 sequences are SGHRS and YFSETQ. The CDR3 is made up of 14 amino acids. The CDR3 loop reads CASSLDQAADTQYF. CDR3 DNA sequence: TGCGCCAGCAGCCTGGACCAAGCGGCAGATACGCAGTATTTT.

J is TRBJ2-1 and V is TRBV15; D may be TRBD2 (5 bases). Germline loops: CDR1 LNHNV, CDR2 YYDKDF (reference sequence). Trimming removed 1 base at V and 4 bases at J, with 14 bases between. There are 16 residues in the CDR3. The CDR3 coding sequence is TGTGCCACCAGCAGAGTCGGGAAAGGGAGATACAATGAGCAGTTCTTC. This codes for CATSRVGKGRYNEQFF.

The chain joins TRBV28 to TRBJ2-7, with 7 positions matching TRBD1. J lost 2 bases, V lost 3 bases, and 4 bases had no gene match. CDR1 is MDHEN, CDR2 SYDVKM, per germline. The CDR3 is made up of 14 amino acids. The chain's CDR3 is CASSFSQGAYEQYF. CDR3 in DNA: TGTGCCAGCAGTTTCTCCCAGGGGGCCTACGAGCAGTACTTC.

The chain carries TRBV19 and TRBJ1-1; D not resolved. V gave up 4 bases and J gave up 0 bases, with 12 bases separating them. CDR1 LNHDA and CDR2 SQIVND come from the germline V gene (reference sequence). CDR3 length: 15 amino acids. CDR3 residues: CASSKEQSMNTEAFF. The CDR3 region has the DNA TGTGCCAGTAGTAAAGAACAAAGCATGAACACTGAAGCTTTCTTT.

V and J are TRBV7-2 and TRBJ1-1, with 7 nucleotides matching TRBD1. The CDR3 length is 14 residues. V lost 5 bases and J lost 4; bases outside the gene matches: 7. Germline CDR1 and CDR2: SGHTA and FQGNSA. As DNA, the CDR3 is TGTGCCAGCAGCCGACAGGGAATGGGCACTGAAGCTTTCTTT. The encoded protein is CASSRQGMGTEAFF.

This chain connects TRBV30 to TRBJ2-5, with TRBD2 identical over 8 bases. From germline, CDR1 is GTSNPN and CDR2 SVGIG (reference sequence). Unmatched junction bases numbered 7, after V lost 2 bases and J lost 2 bases. The CDR3 length is 15 residues. DNA of the CDR3: TGTGCCTGGAGTTTAAGACTAGCGCGGCAAGAGACCCAGTACTTC. Encoded protein: CAWSLRLARQETQYF.

V is TRBV27 and J is TRBJ1-2; 7 bases fit TRBD1. The trim removed 7 bases at V and 8 bases at J, leaving 10 bases unmatched. Germline V gene sequence: CDR1 MNHEY, CDR2 SMNVEV (reference sequence). This CDR3 has 13 residues. The CDR3 coding sequence is TGTGCCAGCAAGCAGGAGGGGGCGCGGGGCTACACCTTC. It encodes CASKQEGARGYTF.

V is TRBV4-1 and J is TRBJ1-1; 9 bases match TRBD1. The CDR3 totals 14 residues. V shed 3 bases, J shed 5 bases, and the junction held 4 bases outside the gene matches. Per the germline V gene, CDR1 is MGHRA and CDR2 is YSYEKL. CDR3 residues: CASSQDRGGTEAFF. The CDR3 DNA sequence: TGCGCCAGCAGCCAGGACAGGGGCGGGACTGAAGCTTTCTTT.

For this clone: At one end the junction does not follow the germline gene, possibly because of a read error. The chain employs TRBV7-7 and TRBJ2-5, with TRBD2 matching over 11 bases. Looked up from germline, CDR1 is SSHAT and CDR2 is FNYEAQ (reference sequence). CDR3 length: 15 amino acids. The CDR3 reads CASSLGLAGGETQYF. In DNA form, the CDR3 reads TGTGCTAGCAGCTTAGGGCTAGCGGGAGGAGAGACCCAGTACTTC.

The V and J genes are TRBV19 and TRBJ1-2, with D perhaps TRBD1 (6 bases). Per germline, CDR1 LNHDA and CDR2 SQIVND (reference sequence). CDR3 length: 17 residues. Deletions cut 1 base from V and 2 bases from J, with 17 bases between. CDR3 in DNA: TGTGCCAGTAGTATAGGGCGACAGGATTTCGGGAACTATGGCTACACCTTC. Translated, it gives CASSIGRQDFGNYGYTF.

This chain connects TRBV7-9 to TRBJ2-1; D is unclear. The V gene's germline CDR1 is SEHNR and CDR2 FQNEAQ (reference sequence). CDR3 length: 15 amino acids. Trimming removed 5 bases at V and 0 bases at J, with 11 bases between. CDR3 DNA: TGTGCCAGCAGCCTAAACAGTAACTCCTACAATGAGCAGTTCTTC. Translation gives CASSLNSNSYNEQFF.

On this clone: Distinct nucleotide sequences in the sample also encode this CDR3. The chain links TRBV27 to TRBJ2-7; D may correspond to TRBD1 or TRBD2 (5 bases each). CDR3 length equals 13 residues. V dropped 4 bases and J dropped 2 bases, with 9 bases sitting between them. CDR1 is MNHEY and CDR2 is SMNVEV in the germline V gene (reference sequence). This chain's CDR3 is CASSSGGPYEQYF. For the CDR3, the DNA is TGTGCCAGCAGTTCTGGGGGACCCTACGAGCAGTACTTC.

J is TRBJ2-7 and V is TRBV4-1; 8 nucleotides match TRBD2. Germline CDR1 reads MGHRA; CDR2 reads YSYEKL. After removal of 1 base from V and 3 bases from J, the junction contained 8 bases not matched to a gene. CDR3 length equals 16 residues. CDR3 region: CASSQVPGGPDYEQYF. As DNA, the CDR3 is TGCGCCAGCAGCCAAGTTCCGGGAGGGCCCGACTACGAGCAGTACTTC.

In this sample, this clone is medium-sized. The chain uses TRBV4-1 and TRBJ2-6; D is unclear. V lost 1 base and J lost 9, with 16 bases in between. From germline, CDR1 is MGHRA and CDR2 YSYEKL. The CDR3 is 16 residues long. CDR3 amino acids: CASSQGPGPQGNVLTF. For the CDR3, the DNA is TGCGCCAGCAGCCAAGGACCCGGACCACAAGGCAACGTCCTGACTTTC.

The gene calls are TRBV7-8 and TRBJ2-7, with no clear D. Trimming removed 5 bases from V and 3 bases from J, with 17 bases in between. Germline CDR1 SGHVS, CDR2 FQNEAQ. This CDR3 is built from 15 residues. The chain's CDR3 is CASSGSRPVIYEQYF. For the CDR3, the DNA is TGTGCCAGCAGCGGATCACGCCCGGTGATCTACGAGCAGTACTTC.

This clone was counted a few times. The CDR3 spells CASTRGDLYGYTF. CDR3 bases: TGTGCCAGCACGCGTGGGGATCTCTATGGCTACACCTTC. The chain employs TRBV5-4 and TRBJ1-2, with unresolved D. Germline CDR1 is SGHNT and CDR2 is YYREEE (reference sequence). V was shortened by 6 bases and J by 4 bases, with 13 bases between the two germline ends. The CDR3 is 13 amino acids.

The V gene is TRBV5-1, the J gene TRBJ1-4; 7 nucleotides agree with TRBD1. This CDR3 is built from 15 residues. V dropped 0 bases and J dropped 5; count of bases not matched to a gene: 4. Germline V gene sequence: CDR1 SGHRS, CDR2 YFSETQ. This chain's CDR3 is CASSLVGTANEKLFF. The CDR3 coding sequence is TGCGCCAGCAGCTTGGTCGGGACAGCGAATGAAAAACTGTTTTTT.

The V gene is TRBV6-6, the J gene TRBJ2-1, with 10 bases fitting TRBD2. Germline V gene data show CDR1 as MNHNY and CDR2 as SVGAGI (reference sequence). J was trimmed by 8 bases and V by 4 bases; bases with no gene match: 8. The CDR3 loop spans 15 amino acids. CDR3 nucleotides: TGTGCCAGCAGTTCTTCTAGCGGGAGTTACGATGAGCAGTTCTTC. It yields the protein CASSSSSGSYDEQFF.

This clone was seen more than once but under ten times. V usage is TRBV2 and J usage is TRBJ1-2; D call uncertain. Between the trimmed V and J ends, which lost 3 bases and 3 bases, there was a span of 8 bases. The CDR3 is 13 amino acids. Germline values: CDR1 SNHLY, CDR2 FYNNEI. The CDR3: CASSDGGYYGYTF. Here the CDR3 DNA reads TGTGCCAGCAGTGACGGAGGGTACTATGGCTACACCTTC.

The chain combines TRBV30 with TRBJ1-3, with D tentatively TRBD1 (5 bases). Trimming removed 6 bases at V and 0 bases at J, with 15 bases between. This CDR3 has 15 residues. Germline CDR1 and CDR2: GTSNPN and SVGIG (reference sequence). The CDR3 coding sequence is TGTGCCTGCTCGCGTGGGGCAGGCTCTGGAAACACCATATATTTT. Translated, it gives CACSRGAGSGNTIYF.

This clone is a singleton in its sample. This chain connects TRBV6-6 to TRBJ2-1; D may be TRBD1 (5 bases). The CDR3 contains 14 residues. The V end lost 6 bases, the J end lost 0 bases, and 9 bases lay between the germline ends. Per germline, CDR1 MNHNY and CDR2 SVGAGI (reference sequence). DNA for the CDR3: TGTGCCAGCAGGCCTAGGGGCTCCTACAATGAGCAGTTCTTC. Its translation: CASRPRGSYNEQFF.

The CDR3 DNA sequence: TGTGCCAGCAGCGTAGGGCCGGGGTTAGGCACTGAAGCTTTCTTT. This encodes CASSVGPGLGTEAFF. The V gene is TRBV9, the J gene TRBJ1-1; D is undetermined. CDR3 length: 15 residues. The germline V and J ends were trimmed by 0 bases and 4 bases, with 13 bases remaining between them. CDR1 and CDR2 (germline): SGDLS, YYNGEE.

The chain is built from TRBV4-1 and TRBJ1-2; D is perhaps TRBD1 (6 bases). This CDR3 spans 16 amino acids. Germline assignment: CDR1 MGHRA and CDR2 YSYEKL. The V end was cut by 4 bases, the J end by 6 bases, with 21 bases between. CDR3 residues: CASSLRADRIPDGYTF. CDR3 in DNA: TGCGCCAGCAGCCTTAGAGCAGACAGGATCCCTGATGGCTACACCTTC.